This is a list of T cell receptor delta chains from one sample in a study of gamma-delta T cells after stem cell transplantation. TCRdb re-analyzed the RT-PCR reads via CATT. Altogether over 2,000 delta-chain clones are present, around 21% being singletons, with the ten largest covering almost 25%. Sequencing was performed on gamma-delta T cells. These receptor sequences come from a human donor. It is not recorded whose cells these are; they may come from a transplant donor. The CDR3 runs from the conserved cysteine through the conserved F or W. A D gene is named only where the DNA matches it firmly. Clone size is not always given. Where it is, it says once, few, many or a class for expanded clones.

>TRDJ2|TRDV1|NA|NA
CALGASHFLPLYWGSSTTLTAQLFF
TGTGCTCTTGGGGCTAGTCACTTCCTACCCTTGTACTGGGGGTCCTCCACAACTTTGACAGCACAACTCTTCTTT
>TRDJ1|TRDV2|NA|NA
CACDTGKFTDKLIF
TGTGCCTGTGACACGGGCAAATTCACCGATAAACTCATCTTT
>TRDJ1|TRDV1|few|TRDD3
CALGELPPEPYWGILPDKLIF
TGTGCTCTTGGGGAACTACCTCCCGAGCCGTACTGGGGGATACTGCCCGATAAACTCATCTTT
>TRDJ3|TRDV2|NA|NA
CACDTVAPHLGIPPSSWDTRQMFF
TGTGCCTGTGACACCGTAGCCCCCCACTTGGGGATCCCCCCCAGCTCCTGGGACACCCGACAGATGTTTTTC
>TRDJ1|TRDV1|few|TRDD3
CALGGLAGGWGGLIF
TGTGCTCTTGGGGGACTAGCCGGAGGCTGGGGGGGACTCATCTTT
>TRDJ1|TRDV2|few|TRDD3
CACDSVVGGAGGTDKLIF
TGTGCCTGTGACTCCGTGGTTGGGGGAGCCGGGGGTACCGATAAACTCATCTTT
>TRDJ1|TRAV29/DV5|NA|TRDD3
CAASYGPHLRWGIPYTDKLIF
TGTGCAGCAAGCTATGGACCACACCTGCGCTGGGGGATACCTTACACCGATAAACTCATCTTT
>TRDJ1|TRDV1|few|TRDD3
CALGDPFLSVGDDTDKLTF
TGTGCTCTTGGGGACCCTTTCCTTAGTGTGGGGGATGACACCGATAAACTCACCTTT
>TRDJ3|TRDV3|NA|TRDD3
CATYLLPWGAPSWDTRQMFF
TGTGCCACCTACCTCTTGCCCTGGGGGGCCCCCTCCTGGGACACCCGACAGATGTTTTTC
>TRDJ1|TRDV2|NA|TRDD3
CACDTECRGWGIRRDTDKLIF
TGTGCCTGTGACACCGAGTGTAGGGGGTGGGGGATACGGAGAGACACCGATAAACTCATCTTT
>TRDJ1|TRAV29/DV5|NA|NA
CAAKSFPYTDKLIF
TGTGCAGCTAAATCCTTCCCCTACACCGATAAACTCATCTTT
>TRDJ1|TRDV3|NA|TRDD3
CAFIAKNWGILAIYTDKLIF
TGTGCCTTTATTGCCAAAAACTGGGGGATACTAGCTATATACACCGATAAACTCATCTTT
>TRDJ1|TRDV1|NA|TRDD3
CALGDGLLSNWGIGRLIF
TGTGCTCTTGGGGATGGCCTTCTATCCAACTGGGGGATCGGGAGACTCATCTTT
>TRDJ1|TRDV1|NA|TRDD3
CALGENRPSHLLTYLTGGHHLPYTDKLIF
TGTGCTCTTGGGGAAAACAGGCCTTCCCATCTTTTGACCTACCTTACTGGGGGACACCACCTTCCTTACACCGATAAACTCATCTTT
>TRDJ3|TRDV2|NA|TRDD3
CACDTIMGDKQGWDTRQMFF
TGTGCCTGTGACACCATAATGGGGGATAAGCAAGGCTGGGACACCCGACAGATGTTTTTC
>TRDJ2|TRDV1|NA|TRDD3
CALGELLRWGYALTAQLFF
TGTGCTCTTGGGGAACTTCTACGTTGGGGATACGCTTTGACAGCACAACTCTTCTTT
>TRDJ1|TRDV1|NA|TRDD3
CALGGYPAYWGILLYTDKLIF
TGTGCCCTCGGGGGCTACCCGGCGTACTGGGGGATACTCCTGTACACCGATAAACTCATCTTT
>TRDJ1|TRDV3|large|TRDD3
CASSLFPYWGTSPNTDKLIF
TGTGCCTCATCACTTTTCCCGTACTGGGGGACAAGTCCAAACACCGATAAACTCATCTTT
>TRDJ1|TRDV2|few|NA
CACDPTGPPSELIF
TGTGCCTGTGACCCTACTGGGCCTCCCTCGGAACTCATCTTT
>TRDJ1|TRDV1|few|TRDD3
CALGDGGGIRRGTDKLIF
TGTGCTCTTGGGGATGGTGGAGGGATACGCAGGGGGACCGATAAACTCATCTTT
>TRDJ1|TRDV2|NA|TRDD3
CACVPLGGDTDKLIF
TGTGCCTGTGTCCCCCTGGGGGGGGACACCGATAAACTCATCTTT
>TRDJ1|TRDV1|hyperexpanded|NA
CALGPLALFGTDKLIF
TGTGCTCTTGGACCCCTGGCCCTATTCGGCACCGATAAACTCATCTTT
>TRDJ1|TRDV2|medium-sized|TRDD3
CACDTVKSYVGTGGYAPDKLIF
TGTGCCTGTGACACTGTTAAATCCTACGTCGGTACTGGGGGATACGCTCCCGATAAACTCATCTTT
>TRDJ1|TRDV1|NA|TRDD3
CALGEFPWGILGKLIF
TGTGCTCTTGGGGAGTTCCCCTGGGGGATACTCGGTAAACTCATCTTT
>TRDJ1|TRDV2|few|TRDD3
CACDTPHWGILFKGFYTDKLIF
TGTGCCTGTGACACCCCTCACTGGGGGATACTGTTCAAAGGATTTTACACCGATAAACTCATCTTT
>TRDJ1|TRDV1|large|TRDD3
CALGEPEKLLPGGYTDKLIF
TGTGCTCTTGGGGAACCCGAAAAGCTCCTACCTGGGGGATACACCGATAAACTCATCTTT
>TRDJ1|TRDV1|NA|TRDD3
CALGDHGMHLDLLHTLTGGYAEKADKLIF
TGTGCTCTTGGGGACCACGGCATGCACCTGGACCTCCTTCACACCCTCACTGGGGGATACGCCGAAAAGGCCGATAAACTCATCTTT
>TRDJ1|TRDV2|NA|TRDD3
CACDTLGVGSTDKLIF
TGTGCCTGTGACACGCTGGGGGTCGGGAGCACCGATAAACTCATCTTT
>TRDJ1|TRDV1|NA|NA
CALGEPTTTRRLWAITDKLIF
TGTGCTCTTGGGGAACCTACCACCACGAGGAGGCTCTGGGCGATCACCGATAAACTCATCTTT
>TRDJ1|TRDV1|NA|NA
CALGIPPSHKLIF
TGTGCTCTTGGGATTCCCCCGTCCCATAAACTCATCTTT
>TRDJ3|TRDV2|few|TRDD3
CACDPISTGGRKTSSWDTRQMFF
TGTGCCTGTGATCCGATTTCTACTGGGGGACGTAAAACGAGCTCCTGGGACACCCGACAGATGTTTTTC
>TRDJ2|TRDV2|large|TRDD3
CACVKGIRLTAQLFF
TGTGCCTGTGTGAAAGGGATACGCTTGACAGCACAACTCTTCTTT
>TRDJ1|TRAV29/DV5|few|TRDD3
CAASKLRLLLGDRADKLIF
TGTGCAGCAAGCAAGCTCCGACTTCTCTTGGGGGATAGGGCCGATAAACTCATCTTT
>TRDJ1|TRDV1|few|TRDD3
CALGEPLAPPWGIIDKLIF
TGTGCTCTTGGGGAACCCCTGGCCCCTCCCTGGGGGATTATCGATAAACTCATCTTT
>TRDJ3|TRDV1|NA|TRDD3
CALGELEPLFPLRLLGDTRVWDTRQMFF
TGTGCTCTTGGGGAACTGGAACCCCTCTTCCCACTCCGTTTACTGGGGGATACGAGGGTCTGGGACACCCGACAGATGTTTTTC
>TRDJ1|TRDV3|few|NA
CALCSSTHNTDKLIF
TGTGCCTTATGCTCGAGTACTCATAACACCGATAAACTCATCTTT
>TRDJ1|TRDV2|few|TRDD3
CACDSTGGRQLIF
TGTGCCTGTGACAGTACTGGGGGACGTCAACTCATCTTT
>TRDJ1|TRDV1|few|TRDD3
CALGALALYFTGGFNTDKLIF
TGTGCTCTTGGGGCCTTGGCCTTGTACTTTACTGGGGGATTTAACACCGATAAACTCATCTTT
>TRDJ1|TRDV1|once|TRDD3
CALGELPVILRLVLGVPSYTDKLIF
TGTGCTCTAGGGGAACTACCCGTAATCCTACGCCTAGTACTGGGGGTTCCTTCGTACACCGATAAACTCATCTTT
>TRDJ3|TRDV2|medium-sized|NA
CACDTGRGAKPWDTRQMFF
TGTGCCTGTGACACCGGGCGGGGGGCCAAGCCCTGGGACACCCGACAGATGTTTTTC
>TRDJ1|TRDV3|medium-sized|TRDD2
CASLFLPFLRTGWYTDKLIF
TGTGCCTCTCTCTTCTTACCCTTCCTACGAACTGGGTGGTACACCGATAAACTCATCTTT
>TRDJ1|TRDV1|few|NA
CALGELAPWPTPDKLIF
TGTGCTCTTGGGGAACTAGCCCCCTGGCCAACCCCCGATAAACTCATCTTT
>TRDJ1|TRDV1|once|TRDD3
CALGENILGDKSDKLIF
TGTGCTCTTGGGGAAAACATACTTGGGGATAAGTCCGATAAACTCATCTTT
>TRDJ1|TRDV2|few|NA
CACDTPRTRADKLIF
TGTGCCTGTGACACCCCTCGTACTAGAGCAGATAAACTCATCTTT
>TRDJ1|TRDV2|NA|TRDD3
CACDTVGDGTYTDKLIF
TGTGCCTGTGACACCGTGGGGGATGGGACGTACACCGATAAACTCATCTTT
>TRDJ1|TRDV2|few|TRDD3
CACDTLVLQVGGYGGDTDKLIF
TGTGCCTGTGACACCCTGGTCCTACAGGTTGGGGGATATGGAGGGGACACCGATAAACTCATCTTT
>TRDJ1|TRDV1|few|NA
CALGAPGLLPELSTDKLIF
TGTGCTCTTGGGGCCCCGGGCCTCCTCCCCGAACTGAGCACCGATAAACTCATCTTT
>TRDJ1|TRDV1|NA|TRDD3
CALGELDVYWGILADKLIF
TGTGCTCTTGGGGAATTGGATGTTTACTGGGGGATACTAGCGGATAAACTCATCTTT
>TRDJ1|TRDV3|NA|NA
CALCSSTHNTDKLIF
TGTGCCCTATGCTCGAGTACTCATAACACCGATAAACTCATCTTT
>TRDJ1|TRDV1|few|NA
CALGSSFLLGDYTDKLIF
TGTGCTCTTGGGTCCTCCTTCCTACTGGGGGATTACACCGATAAACTCATCTTT
>TRDJ1|TRDV1|NA|TRDD3
CALGEGGFRTPTLYWGIQWSRYTDKLIF
TGTGCTCTTGGGGAAGGGGGCTTTCGAACGCCTACTCTTTACTGGGGGATACAGTGGAGTCGGTACACCGATAAACTCATCTTT
>TRDJ1|TRDV2|NA|NA
CACDILSQYTDKLIF
TGTGCCTGTGACATATTGTCCCAATACACCGATAAACTCATCTTT
>TRDJ1|TRDV3|few|TRDD3
CAFSVGDIDDKLIF
TGTGCCTTTTCAGTGGGGGATATCGACGATAAACTCATCTTT